The 11 T cell receptor beta chains below come from one sample, sequenced in a study of T-cell reconstitution after alpha-beta-depleted transplantation in children. Unique molecular identifiers were used in preparing the TCRbeta library. MiXCR, applied by TCRdb to the PCR reads, yields one record per CDR3 protein. The sample includes hundreds of thousands of distinct CDR3 sequences, 9.5% to 13% of them seen just once. Here the sequenced sample was PBMCs, taken before TCRalphabeta/CD19-depleted stem cell transplant. Receptors were obtained from a child under two years old with acute myeloid leukemia, due to receive a stem cell transplant.

The rearrangement links TRBV7-2 to TRBJ1-1; no clear D. The germline V gene encodes CDR1 SGHTA and CDR2 FQGNSA. The V gene lost 1 base and the J gene lost 10 bases, with 16 bases spanning the gap. CDR3 length: 14 residues. The CDR3 spells CASSLGGREGVAFF. The CDR3 nucleotides are TGTGCCAGCAGCTTAGGAGGGAGGGAAGGCGTAGCTTTCTTT.

There are many counts of this clonotype. J is TRBJ1-3 and V is TRBV18; the match to TRBD1 covers 8 bases. J lost 8 bases, V lost 6 bases, and 12 bases had no gene match. The germline CDR1 and CDR2 sequences are KGHSH and LQKENI. The CDR3 extends over 15 amino acids. For the CDR3, the DNA is TGTGCCAGCTCCCCGACAGGGGCCCTTGGGGACACCATATATTTT. Amino acid sequence: CASSPTGALGDTIYF. The whole variable domain, remainder taken from reference TRBV18 and TRBJ1-3, is NAGVMQNPRHLVRRRGQEARLRCSPMKGHSHVYWYRQLPEEGLKFMVYLQKENIIDESGMPKERFSAEFPKEGPSILRIQQVVRGDSAAYFCASSPTGALGDTIYFGEGSWLTVV.

This clonotype was seen a few times. One base away lies a much larger clone, so this may be a sequencing read error. The genes are TRBV2 and TRBJ1-6, with 7 bases fitting TRBD1. The CDR3 is 15 amino acids. CDR1 and CDR2 (germline): SNHLY, FYNNEI. The CDR3 spells CASSLQGIPNSPLPF. As DNA, the CDR3 is TGTGCCAGCAGTCTACAGGGGATACCTAATTCACCCCTCCCCTTT.

In its sample, this clonotype was seen many times. The chain couples TRBV20-1 to TRBJ2-7; 8 bases line up with TRBD2. Trimming cost V 0 bases and J 0 bases; bases outside gene matches: 4. CDR1 DFQATT and CDR2 SNEGSKA come from the germline V gene (reference sequence). This CDR3 contains 15 residues. The CDR3 nucleotides are TGCAGTGCTAGAGAACTAGCGGACTTCTCCTACGAGCAGTACTTC. Encoded protein: CSARELADFSYEQYF.

Concerning this clonotype itself: A read error may be the cause here, since a much bigger clone is one base away. The chain employs TRBV29-1 and TRBJ2-2; 8 bases align to TRBD2. The CDR3 has 15 residues. Germline assignment: CDR1 SQVTM and CDR2 ANQGSEA. The CDR3 spells CGAQGTSGRTGELFF. The CDR3, as DNA: TGCGGCGCCCAAGGTACTAGCGGCCGCACCGGGGAGCTGTTTTTT.

About this clonotype: A much more abundant neighbour one base away suggests this may be a read error. This rearrangement joins TRBV24-1 to TRBJ2-1, with 8 bases aligning to TRBD2. V trimming: 9 bases; J trimming: 4 bases; junction bases outside the gene matches: 4. The germline CDR1 and CDR2 sequences are KGHDR and SFDVKD. This CDR3 spans 13 amino acids. CDR3 in DNA: TGTGCCACCTTCCCTAGCGGGTACAATGAGCAGTTCTTC. Translation: CATFPSGYNEQFF.

This clonotype turned up a few times. The chain employs TRBV19 and TRBJ1-4; 8 nucleotides match TRBD1. The CDR3 extends over 14 amino acids. V dropped 5 bases and J dropped 8; count of bases not matched to a gene: 7. Germline CDR1 and CDR2: LNHDA and SQIVND (reference sequence). CDR3 residues: CASSPRTGWEKLFF. The CDR3 DNA is TGTGCCAGTAGTCCCCGGACAGGGTGGGAAAAACTGTTTTTT.

This clonotype has ten or more counts. This rearrangement joins TRBV20-1 to TRBJ2-1; 7 positions agree with TRBD2. V shed 7 bases and J 2 bases; nucleotides not matched to a gene: 11. The CDR3 runs 15 residues. The V gene's germline CDR1 is DFQATT and CDR2 SNEGSKA (reference sequence). The CDR3 sequence is CSVLRGRGTYNEQFF. As DNA, the CDR3 is TGCAGTGTCTTACGAGGGAGGGGAACCTACAATGAGCAGTTCTTC.

In its sample, this clonotype was seen many times. The chain employs TRBV24-1 and TRBJ1-2, with 8 nucleotides matching TRBD1. The germline V gene encodes CDR1 KGHDR and CDR2 SFDVKD. After removal of 4 bases from V and 7 bases from J, the junction contained 13 bases not matched to a gene. The CDR3 covers 16 residues. CDR3 in DNA: TGTGCCACCAGTGAACCACCCCGGGACAGGTTGTCTGGCTACACCTTC. Its translation: CATSEPPRDRLSGYTF.

The table lists this clonotype with many counts. This chain joins TRBV20-1 and TRBJ1-6, with TRBD1 matching 7 bases. V gave up 6 bases and J gave up 4 bases; unmatched junction bases: 3. CDR1 DFQATT and CDR2 SNEGSKA come from the germline V gene (reference sequence). CDR3 length: 13 amino acids. The CDR3 region is CSAAGQYNSPLHF. Written as DNA, the CDR3 is TGCAGTGCCGCGGGACAGTATAATTCACCCCTCCACTTT.

This clonotype was recorded many times. The chain combines TRBV24-1 with TRBJ2-1; D call uncertain. Trimming left V 2 bases short and J 9 bases short, with 10 bases between. This CDR3 spans 13 amino acids. The germline gives CDR1 KGHDR, CDR2 SFDVKD. The CDR3 region has the DNA TGTGCCACCAGTGATTCCTTAATTGGTGAGCAGTTCTTC. It encodes CATSDSLIGEQFF.